A single TCR beta chain is shown here with its context. Its antigen is not yet known. Base qualities are not recorded, but no much larger clone differs from it by a single base. Taken from cysteine to phenylalanine, the CDR3 has 14 residues. The retained sequence is limited to the CDR3, 42 bases, with the frame set at the first base. V loses 1 base of germline sequence and J loses 4 bases, and the interval between the two ends is 10 bases. Reading the germline V gene (reference sequence) gives CDR1 LGHDT and CDR2 YNNKEL. This specimen belongs to a study of blood T cell repertoires in COVID-19 (dated by TCRdb to 2019 to 2021). Regarding the research as a whole: Samples covering the acute and convalescent phases of COVID-19 were provided by collaborators in the United States, Italy and Spain. The material from the prospective study consisted of cDNA or gDNA derived from T cells, B-cell-depleted T cells, or PBMCs. Subjects who had been exposed to COVID-19, were actively infected with it, or had recovered from it provided the deeply sampled blood TCRbeta repertoires that made up the dataset. A freely available public database, intended as a resource for researchers studying the immune response to SARS-CoV-2, is where the repertoires were released. The samples were drawn from two sources: the first 160 participants of the ongoing ImmuneRACE study, and 1,000 to 1,500 subjects contributed by 6 global collaborators. The sample metadata nearly always contained a de-identified subject ID, COVID-19 status, age in years and sex. Where HLA class I and class II types were available, the types were taken from metadata supplied by the sample provider, not from assay-based typing.

In the prospective study, participants were about 18 to 95 years old, resided in about two dozen geographic areas of the United States, and were enrolled through a virtual design. In the prospective study, cohorts were assigned on the basis of participant-reported clinical history obtained from a screening survey and a study questionnaire. Exposed participants had been in contact with someone with a PCR-confirmed or clinician-diagnosed COVID-19 case within 2 weeks of study entry. Each participant in the prospective study had whole blood, serum and a nasopharyngeal or oropharyngeal swab collected by mobile phlebotomists. Additional blood draws and questionnaires over an approximately two-month period could optionally be provided by prospective study participants. Before DNA extraction, prospective study blood samples were shipped either frozen or at room temperature. The study at large found these results: Clinical and demographic metadata were provided uncurated, with the amount varying by source and participant.

TCRbeta CDR3 regions were amplified from genomic DNA by means of the immunoSEQ Assay, a bias-controlled multiplex PCR. The study's own analysis went as follows. Within the assay, amplification of reference gene primers was used to estimate how many nucleated cells each sample contained. To quantify the absolute abundance of each unique TCRbeta CDR3 rearrangement, sequence reads were collapsed and filtered. For each sample, productive Simpson clonality was calculated by taking the square root of Simpson's diversity index across productive rearrangements. TCRdb carries this immuneACCESS record with in-frame sequences only. Its versions omit some clonotypes, under half of them owing to an unresolved V gene in the studies checked, with the rest unexplained. V and J calls and clone size follow that table, whereas D and trimming were derived from the DNA. This sample gives around 240,000 clones in total; about 90% of them show up just once. The leading ten clones occupy 0.87% of the sample.

The receptor's source is a man aged 50 to 60 who had been exposed to COVID-19. Sequencing used PBMCs or T cells enriched from blood (not recorded which). The rearrangement combines TRBV3-1 (or the pseudogene TRBV3-2) with TRBJ1-1; tentative D gene TRBD1, with 5 bases matching. The CDR3 region: CASSQGGHGTEAFF. In nucleotides, the sequence is TGTGCCAGCAGCCAAGGTGGACACGGCACTGAAGCTTTCTTT.